This T cell receptor beta chain was observed in a study of OX40 agonist ivuxolimab in advanced cancers. General study findings and limits: Clones of CD4+ and CD8+ blood T cells grew by week 6 at doses of 0.1 to 3.0 mg/kg.

On this clone itself: Its antigen is not known.

Here immunoSEQ multiplex PCR was the method, and the copy in TCRdb shows in-frame clones only, minus some. The table has around 56,000 clones, around 89% seen once. J was trimmed by 7 bases and V by 6 bases; bases with no gene match: 10. This CDR3 is built from 15 residues. Germline V lookup: CDR1 SNHLY, CDR2 FYNNEI. Prior autoimmune disease or systemic immunosuppression barred patients. This TCR was recovered from an adult with an advanced solid tumor such as melanoma, head and neck, liver or kidney cancer. This rearrangement joins TRBV2 to TRBJ2-7, with TRBD2 matching 12 bases. Sample: CD4+ or CD8+ T cells sorted from blood, taken in a trial of the OX40 agonist ivuxolimab. The CDR3 sequence is CASRDLAGGPGEQYF. CDR3 bases: TGTGCCAGCAGGGATCTAGCGGGAGGGCCGGGTGAGCAGTACTTC.